This TCR beta chain comes out of a study of CD8 T cells in ankylosing spondylitis. General study results and limits: Relatively scarce in peripheral blood, disease-linked clones were CD8+. Significant enrichment of disease-linked clones was reported in matched ankylosing spondylitis synovial fluid. A TCR beta motif made of fewer than ten highly homologous variants seemed typical of ankylosing spondylitis blood. In the blood and synovial fluid of reactive arthritis, some motif variants had been previously reported.

A few counts support this clonotype. Its antigen is still unknown. The germline V gene encodes CDR1 ENHRY and CDR2 SYGVKD. Losses at the gene ends were 6 bases for V and 6 bases for J; bases not matched to a gene: 7. This CDR3 region has 13 residues. Library preparation for TCR beta used quantitative 5'-RACE with molecular barcodes. Each CDR3 protein is one row after TCRdb ran MiXCR on the 5' RACE reads. The sample lists 750,000 to 850,000 distinct CDR3 sequences; about 11% were seen once. The chain employs TRBV10-3 and TRBJ1-2, with 7 bases matching TRBD1. The sequence was obtained from a male donor with ankylosing spondylitis. Input material: blood, either unsorted or a sorted T cell fraction (not recorded which). In nucleotides, the CDR3 is TGTGCCATCAGCACCGACAGGGCCCATGGCTACACCTTC. This codes for CAISTDRAHGYTF.